This T cell receptor (beta chain) is from a study of T cells in Graves' hyperthyroidism and ophthalmopathy. The study based diagnoses on clinical symptoms, serum thyroxine and TRAb, thyroid ultrasound and orbital computed tomography. This clonotype came up many times. The V gene's germline CDR1 is MNHEY and CDR2 SVGAGI. V lost 6 bases and J 4 bases, leaving 12 bases between the germline ends. This CDR3 is 13 amino acids long. The TCR beta CDR3 regions underwent amplification using RNA transcripts as the source. Researchers ran a first-round RT-PCR on the TCR CDR3 using the HTBI primer set. TCRdb re-analysed the multiplex PCR reads in MiXCR, keeping a single row per CDR3 protein. The sample lists roughly 380,000 distinct CDR3 sequences; approximately 19% were seen once.

The sample consisted of blood. The source of this sequence is a woman aged 18-35 years with Graves' hyperthyroidism. V gene TRBV6-5 combines with J gene TRBJ1-2, with D tentatively TRBD1 (6 bases). DNA of the CDR3: TGTGCCAGCAGACTACAGGGAGGCTATGGCTACACCTTC. Protein sequence: CASRLQGGYGYTF.